The 29 T cell receptor beta chains listed next were all sequenced from one sample in a study of shared clonotypes between healthy human individuals. TCRdb's table, derived via immunoSEQ multiplex PCR, lists solely in-frame clones and lacks some. This sample has about half a million clones, with around 73% found just once. What was sequenced was PBMCs. These receptors all stem from a woman between 35 and 50 years old in good health. Some clones in this sample may be carry-over from other donors' samples.

The chain employs TRBV9 and TRBJ1-2, with D possibly TRBD1 on 5 matching bases. This CDR3 has 16 residues. Trimming removed 0 bases from V and 3 bases from J, with 15 bases in between. Germline lookup yields CDR1 SGDLS and CDR2 YYNGEE. The CDR3 DNA sequence: TGTGCCAGCAGCGTAGGGGCAGGGATGAGAGACTATGGCTACACCTTC. As protein: CASSVGAGMRDYGYTF.

This rearrangement joins TRBV5-8 to TRBJ1-4; TRBD1 matches 7 bases. CDR3 length: 14 amino acids. Germline CDR1 reads SGHTS; CDR2 reads YDEGEE. The V gene end was trimmed by 0 bases and the J gene end by 4 bases; junction bases not matched to a gene: 0. CDR3 region: CASSLAGGNEKLFF. The CDR3 DNA sequence: TGTGCCAGCAGCTTGGCAGGGGGTAATGAAAAACTGTTTTTT.

This chain links TRBV30 with TRBJ2-7; D is possibly TRBD1 or TRBD2 (5 bases each). Trimming stripped 5 bases from V and 4 bases from J, with 15 bases between. Germline CDR1 reads GTSNPN; CDR2 reads SVGIG (reference sequence). CDR3 length equals 13 residues. The CDR3 region is CAWGEGRDYEQYF. The CDR3 DNA sequence: TGTGCCTGGGGAGAGGGCAGGGATTACGAGCAGTACTTC.

CDR3 in DNA: TGTGCCAGCAGCCAACAAGGAGGCACTGAAGCTTTCTTT. As protein: CASSQQGGTEAFF. The chain recombines TRBV5-6 with TRBJ1-1; no clear D. The CDR3 covers 13 residues. Between the trimmed V and J ends, which lost 4 bases and 4 bases, there was a span of 11 bases. The germline V gene has CDR1 SGHDT and CDR2 YYEEEE.

The chain uses TRBV6-6 and TRBJ2-2, with 10 bases fitting TRBD1. CDR3 length equals 15 residues. The junction had 6 bases not matched to a gene; V was cut back by 6 bases and J by 5 bases. Germline V gene lookup returns CDR1 MNHNY and CDR2 SVGAGI (reference sequence). CDR3 sequence: CASSPGQGWTGELFF. CDR3 nucleotides: TGTGCCAGCAGCCCGGGACAGGGGTGGACCGGGGAGCTGTTTTTT.

The rearrangement uses TRBV30 and TRBJ2-1, with D perhaps matching TRBD2 (6 bases). The CDR3 is 13 residues long. The germline CDR1 and CDR2 sequences are GTSNPN and SVGIG (reference sequence). The ends were cut back, 5 bases at V and 13 bases at J, with 21 bases in the middle. This CDR3 is CAWGTGVLAPQFF. CDR3 DNA: TGTGCCTGGGGTACGGGAGTCCTAGCGCCCCAGTTCTTC.

This chain connects TRBV18 to TRBJ2-6; 7 positions agree with TRBD2. CDR3 length equals 17 residues. The trim removed 6 bases at V and 0 bases at J, leaving 8 bases unmatched. Germline CDR1 and CDR2: KGHSH and LQKENI. The CDR3 spells CASSRGDPVSGANVLTF. Here the CDR3 DNA reads TGTGCCAGCTCCCGGGGGGATCCGGTCTCTGGGGCCAACGTCCTGACTTTC.

The chain joins TRBV30 to TRBJ2-2; 8 bases are a match to TRBD2. Looked up from germline, CDR1 is GTSNPN and CDR2 is SVGIG (reference sequence). V was clipped by 1 base and J by 4 bases; unmatched bases: 5. The CDR3 consists of 15 residues. DNA for the CDR3: TGTGCCTGGAGTGGGGAGCGGGAGTTCACCGGGGAGCTGTTTTTT. Protein product: CAWSGEREFTGELFF.

The genes are TRBV28 and TRBJ1-2; 10 bases align to TRBD1. V was clipped by 5 bases and J by 8 bases; unmatched bases: 11. The V gene's germline CDR1 is MDHEN and CDR2 SYDVKM. The CDR3 spans 15 residues. The DNA for the CDR3 is TGTGCCAGCAGTCCGCCGACAGGGGGCGTGGGAGGCTACACCTTC. Encoded protein: CASSPPTGGVGGYTF.

About this clone: The sample has other DNA sequences that encode this CDR3 too. The chain carries TRBV18 and TRBJ2-1, with 11 bases lining up with TRBD2. With V trimmed by 2 bases and J by 2 bases, 2 bases remained unmatched. The germline V gene encodes CDR1 KGHSH and CDR2 LQKENI. The CDR3 is made up of 16 amino acids. The CDR3 DNA reads as TGTGCCAGCTCACCAGGGACTAGCGGAGCCTACAATGAGCAGTTCTTC. This encodes CASSPGTSGAYNEQFF. Combining the CDR3 with reference TRBV18 and TRBJ2-1 gives the whole variable domain NAGVMQNPRHLVRRRGQEARLRCSPMKGHSHVYWYRQLPEEGLKFMVYLQKENIIDESGMPKERFSAEFPKEGPSILRIQQVVRGDSAAYFCASSPGTSGAYNEQFFGPGTRLTVL.

In the case of this clone: A far larger clone differs by one base, so this is likely a read error. The chain is built from TRBV2 and TRBJ2-2, with D perhaps TRBD2 (5 bases). Germline V gene sequence: CDR1 SNHLY, CDR2 FYNNEI. The CDR3 loop spans 14 amino acids. This chain's CDR3 is CASSRLTNTRELFF. CDR3 bases: TGTGCCAGCAGTAGACTAACGAACACCCGGGAGCTGTTTTTT.

This chain links TRBV5-4 with TRBJ2-2, with 10 bases aligning to TRBD2. The V and J ends lost 1 base and 6 bases, in that order; junction bases with no gene match: 3. Germline V CDR1 and CDR2: SGHNT, YYREEE (reference sequence). CDR3 size: 15 residues. CDR3 amino acids: CASSLPSGSSGELFF. DNA of the CDR3: TGTGCCAGCAGCTTGCCTAGCGGGAGCTCCGGGGAGCTGTTTTTT.

J is TRBJ1-4 and V is TRBV2, with TRBD1 matching 9 bases. Germline V lookup: CDR1 SNHLY, CDR2 FYNNEI. The V gene end was trimmed by 8 bases and the J gene end by 5 bases; junction bases not matched to a gene: 6. The CDR3 contains 14 residues. In DNA, the CDR3 is TGTGCCAGCGTGAAACAGGGGGCGAATGAAAAACTGTTTTTT. It specifies CASVKQGANEKLFF.

The chain employs TRBV11-3 and TRBJ2-7, with a weak D call TRBD2 (6 bases). Germline loops: CDR1 SGHNT, CDR2 YENEEA. V gave up 1 base and J gave up 0 bases, with 7 bases separating them. CDR3 length: 14 residues. CDR3: CASSLGRGSYEQYF. CDR3 in DNA: TGTGCCAGCAGCTTAGGGAGGGGCTCCTACGAGCAGTACTTC. Full variable domain (rest looked up from reference TRBV11-3 and TRBJ2-7): EAGVVQSPRYKIIEKKQPVAFWCNPISGHNTLYWYLQNLGQGPELLIRYENEEAVDDSQLPKDRFSAERLKGVDSTLKIQPAELGDSAVYLCASSLGRGSYEQYFGPGTRLTVT.

This chain uses TRBV6-1 with TRBJ1-3, with a possible D match to TRBD1 (6 bases). V lost 10 bases to trimming and J lost 0 bases, with 16 bases between them. Germline loops: CDR1 MNHNS, CDR2 SASEGT. This CDR3 region has 15 residues. In nucleotides, the CDR3 is TGTGCCACCCTTGGGACACTTGGCTCTGGAAACACCATATATTTT. Amino acids: CATLGTLGSGNTIYF.

The chain carries TRBV5-8 and TRBJ2-3, with D possibly TRBD1 on 6 matching bases. The germline V and J ends were trimmed by 4 bases and 5 bases, with 14 bases remaining between them. The CDR3 loop spans 14 amino acids. Germline V gene lookup returns CDR1 SGHTS and CDR2 YDEGEE. The CDR3: CASSVQGVGDTQYF. CDR3 DNA sequence: TGTGCCAGCAGCGTACAGGGAGTCGGAGATACGCAGTATTTT.

J is TRBJ2-1 and V is TRBV29-1, with 14 bases lining up with TRBD2. J lost 7 bases, V lost 7 bases, and 6 bases had no gene match. The V gene's germline CDR1 is SQVTM and CDR2 ANQGSEA. The CDR3 totals 14 residues. The CDR3 loop reads CSAGTSGSGNEQFF. The CDR3 region has the DNA TGCAGCGCAGGGACTAGCGGGAGTGGTAATGAGCAGTTCTTC.

This clone was recorded only once. The chain couples TRBV18 to TRBJ2-3; 11 nucleotides line up with TRBD2. CDR3 length: 15 residues. Trimming cost V 3 bases and J 1 base; bases outside gene matches: 0. The germline gives CDR1 KGHSH, CDR2 LQKENI. The DNA for the CDR3 is TGTGCCAGCTCACCTAGCGGGAGGGGCACAGATACGCAGTATTTT. Translated: CASSPSGRGTDTQYF.

About this clone itself: At one boundary the junction diverges from the germline segment, which might be a read error. The genes are TRBV19 and TRBJ1-5, with a possible D match to TRBD1 (6 bases). In germline, CDR1 is LNHDA, CDR2 SQIVND (reference sequence). The CDR3 extends over 13 amino acids. The CDR3 is CASSINKDRPPHF. DNA of the CDR3: TGTGCCAGTAGTATAAATAAAGACAGGCCCCCGCATTTT. The full variable domain, in which reference TRBV19 and TRBJ1-5 provide the parts outside the CDR3, is DGGITQSPKYLFRKEGQNVTLSCEQNLNHDAMYWYRQDPGQGLRLIYYSQIVNDFQKGDIAEGYSVSREKKESFPLTVTSAQKNPTAFYLCASSINKDRPPHFGDGTRLSIL.

Concerning this clone: This sample includes further DNA sequences coding for the same CDR3. This chain connects TRBV18 to TRBJ1-2; 9 nucleotides line up with TRBD1. CDR3 length: 13 residues. The trim removed 6 bases at V and 5 bases at J, leaving 4 bases unmatched. The V gene's germline CDR1 is KGHSH and CDR2 LQKENI. The CDR3 spells CASSPTGGYGYTF. The DNA of the CDR3 is TGTGCCAGCTCCCCGACAGGGGGGTATGGCTACACCTTC. The full variable domain, its missing parts supplied by reference TRBV18 and TRBJ1-2, is NAGVMQNPRHLVRRRGQEARLRCSPMKGHSHVYWYRQLPEEGLKFMVYLQKENIIDESGMPKERFSAEFPKEGPSILRIQQVVRGDSAAYFCASSPTGGYGYTFGSGTRLTVV.

This chain joins TRBV9 and TRBJ2-5; possibly TRBD2 for D (5 bases). Germline CDR1 reads SGDLS; CDR2 reads YYNGEE. V was clipped by 3 bases and J by 3 bases, with 15 bases between them. The CDR3 has 15 amino acids. Here the CDR3 reads CASSDGMRAEETQYF. The CDR3 DNA follows: TGTGCCAGCAGCGACGGGATGCGGGCCGAAGAGACCCAGTACTTC.

This chain joins TRBV2 and TRBJ1-1; D gene uncertain. The length of the CDR3 is 16 residues. The germline V and J ends were trimmed by 4 bases and 0 bases, with 15 bases remaining between them. Germline loops: CDR1 SNHLY, CDR2 FYNNEI. CDR3 nucleotides: TGTGCCAGCAGTGGAGGGCATCGACTGCTGAACACTGAAGCTTTCTTT. As protein: CASSGGHRLLNTEAFF.

This sequence joins TRBV10-1 and TRBJ2-3, with no clear D. The CDR3 loop spans 12 amino acids. The V gene lost 0 bases and the J gene lost 5 bases, with 3 bases spanning the gap. Germline assignment: CDR1 WNHNN and CDR2 SYGVQD (reference sequence). The CDR3 coding sequence is TGCGCCAGCAGTGAGTCGAGAGATACGCAGTATTTT. Protein: CASSESRDTQYF.

The table lists this clone with a few counts. The J gene is TRBJ2-1, the V gene TRBV28; tentatively, D is TRBD1 (6 bases). V dropped 6 bases and J dropped 0 bases, with 12 bases sitting between them. The CDR3 consists of 15 residues. CDR1 is MDHEN and CDR2 is SYDVKM in the germline V gene. This chain's CDR3 is CASRTTGLSYNEQFF. CDR3 coding DNA: TGTGCCAGCAGAACCACAGGGCTCTCCTACAATGAGCAGTTCTTC.

The chain combines TRBV28 with TRBJ1-4, with D tentatively TRBD1 (5 bases). V lost 2 bases, J lost 0 bases, and 10 bases lay in between. There are 16 residues in the CDR3. CDR1 and CDR2 from the germline V gene are MDHEN and SYDVKM. DNA for the CDR3: TGTGCCAGCAGTTTAATGCAGGGCGCAACTAATGAAAAACTGTTTTTT. Protein product: CASSLMQGATNEKLFF.

The chain links TRBV28 to TRBJ2-1, with 8 bases aligning to TRBD2. Germline V lookup: CDR1 MDHEN, CDR2 SYDVKM. This CDR3 contains 16 residues. After removal of 6 bases from V and 3 bases from J, the junction contained 10 bases not matched to a gene. DNA of the CDR3: TGTGCCAGCAGCCCTTGGGTAGCGGGACACTACAATGAGCAGTTCTTC. Translation gives CASSPWVAGHYNEQFF.

Worth noting for this clone: The sample holds other DNA sequences that translate to the same CDR3. The chain links TRBV7-3 to TRBJ2-2; D possibly corresponds to TRBD1 (5 bases). Germline lookup yields CDR1 SGHTA and CDR2 FQGTGA. The V end lost 3 bases, the J end lost 2 bases, and 7 bases lay between the germline ends. The CDR3 consists of 14 residues. The CDR3 region has the DNA TGTGCCAGCAGCTTGACAGTAAACACCGGGGAGCTGTTTTTT. It translates to CASSLTVNTGELFF.

In regard to this clone: The germline gene is not matched at one end of the junction; a read error may be the cause. This sequence joins TRBV4-2 and TRBJ2-1; 12 bases agree with TRBD2. The CDR3 runs to 16 residues. Germline V gene sequence: CDR1 LGHNA, CDR2 YNFKEQ. This CDR3 reads CASSPWASGRGNEQFF. The DNA of the CDR3 is TGTGCCAGCAGCCCTTGGGCTAGCGGGAGGGGGAATGAGCAATTCTTC.

This chain joins TRBV6-6 and TRBJ2-1, with TRBD2 identical over 7 bases. Trimming at V came to 5 bases and at J to 0 bases, leaving 4 bases not matched to a gene. This CDR3 has 15 residues. The germline gives CDR1 MNHNY, CDR2 SVGAGI (reference sequence). The CDR3 sequence: CASSLLAGSYNEQFF. In nucleotides, the CDR3 is TGTGCCAGCAGTCTCTTAGCGGGCTCCTACAATGAGCAGTTCTTC.